This record covers a single T cell receptor beta chain. Antigen specificity is unknown. The CDR3 has 12 residues. Germline CDR1 reads GTSNPN; CDR2 reads SVGIG (reference sequence). The V and J ends lost 1 base and 10 bases respectively, with 11 bases between them. This sample is part of a study of OX40 agonist ivuxolimab in advanced cancers. Across the study: Patients achieving partial responses numbered three: one hepatocellular carcinoma case and two cutaneous melanoma cases. Regarding the study as a whole: CD8+ T cells (on average) carried more expanded clones than CD4+ T cells. Undetermined was the antigen specificity of the expanded peripheral T cells.

Sequenced by immunoSEQ multiplex PCR; TCRdb stores in-frame clones only, minus some. Among tens of thousands of clones listed, more than 90% were seen once. The TCR originated in an adult with an advanced solid tumor such as melanoma, head and neck, liver or kidney cancer. This chain connects TRBV30 to TRBJ2-1, with D possibly TRBD2 on 7 matching bases. Sequencing used CD4+ or CD8+ T cells sorted from blood, obtained in a trial of the OX40 agonist ivuxolimab. The CDR3 protein is CAWSAEGGEQFF. The CDR3, as DNA: TGTGCCTGGAGTGCGGAGGGGGGGGAGCAGTTCTTC.